This TCR beta chain came from a study of shared clonotypes between healthy human individuals. With 2 bases removed from V and 2 bases from J, the gap between germline ends came to 11 bases. Germline V gives CDR1 SGHRS, CDR2 YFSETQ. The length of the CDR3 is 14 residues. The method was immunoSEQ multiplex PCR; TCRdb's version includes in-frame clones alone and lacks a portion of them. Of 1,400,000 or so clones in the sample, 97% to 99% were seen once. This TCR was recovered from a man aged 25-45 years in good health. The source material was naive CD4+ T cells sorted from blood. The subset here: CD45RA+ positively selected. J is TRBJ2-7 and V is TRBV5-1, with D unresolved. CDR3 sequence: CASSFDMKTYEQYF. In nucleotides, the CDR3 is TGCGCCAGCAGCTTCGACATGAAGACCTACGAGCAGTACTTC.